This T cell receptor (beta chain) appears in the sequencing data of a study of OX40 agonist ivuxolimab in advanced cancers. Study background: Recorded diagnoses for dose-escalation patients were hepatocellular carcinoma, melanoma, renal cell or head and neck cancer. Findings and caveats of the study: Expanded clones tended on average to be more numerous among CD8+ T cells than CD4+.

Remarks on this clone: The antigen is not known.

Prior autoimmune disease or systemic immunosuppression barred patients. Blood sampling was done at baseline, cycle 4 day 1, and cycle 7 day 1. Libraries were prepared by immunoSEQ multiplex PCR; TCRdb keeps only in-frame clonotypes and omits some of them. The table has approximately 90,000 clones, over 75% seen once. Trimming stripped 5 bases from V and 4 bases from J, with 8 bases between. The CDR3 totals 12 residues. CDR1 and CDR2 from the germline V gene are LNHDA and SQIVND (reference sequence). The material sequenced was CD4+ or CD8+ T cells sorted from blood, taken in a trial of the OX40 agonist ivuxolimab. The receptor comes from an adult with an advanced solid tumor such as melanoma, head and neck, liver or kidney cancer. The J gene is TRBJ1-2, the V gene TRBV19; D unresolved. The CDR3 loop reads CASSEVRYGYTF. The CDR3 nucleotides are TGTGCCAGTAGTGAGGTTCGCTATGGCTACACCTTC.